One and the same sample provided the 14 T cell receptor beta chains below, sequenced in a study of beta chain features in type 1 diabetes. The entirety of the isolated RNA underwent reverse transcription, so expressed TCRB transcripts were sequenced. Produced via immunoSEQ multiplex PCR; TCRdb's table is partial and in-frame only. The table records about 360,000 clones, roughly 12% of them present only once. The material sequenced was naive CD4+ T cells from blood. These receptors were taken from a man between 18 and 29 years old in good health.

This clone was seen a few times. This chain connects TRBV10-3 to TRBJ1-2; 8 bases agree with TRBD1. CDR3 length: 13 amino acids. With 10 bases clipped from V and 8 bases from J, the junction kept 12 bases outside the gene matches. The germline gives CDR1 ENHRY, CDR2 SYGVKD. In DNA form, the CDR3 reads TGTGCCAGTAACCGAGACAGGGGTGACGGCTACACCTTC. This codes for CASNRDRGDGYTF.

J is TRBJ2-3 and V is TRBV19; 11 positions agree with TRBD1. The J segment lost 2 bases and the V segment lost 7 bases, leaving 2 bases of the junction unmatched. Germline V gene lookup returns CDR1 LNHDA and CDR2 SQIVND (reference sequence). The CDR3 runs to 14 residues. Written as DNA, the CDR3 is TGTGCCAGTAAGGACAGGGGGCTCACAGATACGCAGTATTTT. Translated: CASKDRGLTDTQYF.

The chain combines TRBV18 with TRBJ2-6, with D perhaps matching TRBD1 (6 bases). Germline V gene data show CDR1 as KGHSH and CDR2 as LQKENI. V was clipped by 2 bases and J by 4 bases, with 15 bases between them. The CDR3 length is 17 residues. This chain's CDR3 is CASSPSVQGSGANVLTF. CDR3 bases: TGTGCCAGCTCACCATCCGTACAGGGCTCCGGGGCCAACGTCCTGACTTTC.

This clone was observed a few times. This chain connects TRBV30 to TRBJ1-2, with D unresolved. The CDR3 is 12 amino acids. The V gene's germline CDR1 is GTSNPN and CDR2 SVGIG (reference sequence). V gave up 0 bases and J gave up 4 bases, with 6 bases separating them. The DNA of the CDR3 is TGTGCCTGGAGTGTTTCCCGCTATGGCTACACCTTC. Protein product: CAWSVSRYGYTF.

This sequence joins TRBV28 and TRBJ2-5; 9 bases line up with TRBD1. CDR1 is MDHEN and CDR2 is SYDVKM in the germline V gene. The CDR3 is made up of 14 amino acids. V trimming: 6 bases; J trimming: 5 bases; junction bases outside the gene matches: 7. CDR3 DNA sequence: TGTGCCAGCAGGGCCGGGACAGGGAAGGAGACCCAGTACTTC. Protein sequence: CASRAGTGKETQYF.

The rearrangement uses TRBV20-1 and TRBJ1-4; no definite D call. Trimming stripped 5 bases from V and 8 bases from J, with 9 bases between. Germline V gene lookup returns CDR1 DFQATT and CDR2 SNEGSKA (reference sequence). The CDR3 has 11 residues. CDR3 sequence (DNA): TGCAGTGCTTACGCGGGGGAAAAACTGTTTTTT. This sequence encodes CSAYAGEKLFF.

This chain links TRBV30 with TRBJ1-5, with D perhaps TRBD1 (5 bases). This CDR3 is 13 amino acids long. Germline values: CDR1 GTSNPN, CDR2 SVGIG (reference sequence). V gave up 3 bases and J gave up 6 bases, with 12 bases separating them. The CDR3 DNA follows: TGTGCCTGGAGGTCAGGGTCGGGTCAGCCCCAGCATTTT. It encodes CAWRSGSGQPQHF.

The chain recombines TRBV5-4 with TRBJ2-7; TRBD1 matches 8 bases. Germline loops: CDR1 SGHNT, CDR2 YYREEE (reference sequence). V was clipped by 2 bases and J by 6 bases; unmatched bases: 10. This CDR3 region has 15 residues. The CDR3 sequence is CASSLIGQGFGEQYF. Here the CDR3 DNA reads TGTGCCAGCAGCTTAATCGGACAGGGATTTGGCGAGCAGTACTTC.

The rearrangement uses TRBV7-3 and TRBJ2-5; perhaps TRBD1 as D (5 bases). Germline assignment: CDR1 SGHTA and CDR2 FQGTGA. The V gene lost 2 bases and the J gene lost 1 base, with 5 bases spanning the gap. The CDR3 is 13 residues long. DNA of the CDR3: TGTGCCAGCAGCTTAGACAGCCAAGAGACCCAGTACTTC. Protein: CASSLDSQETQYF.

V usage is TRBV4-1 and J usage is TRBJ2-3, with 12 bases fitting TRBD2. The length of the CDR3 is 20 residues. The V segment lost 0 bases and the J segment 1 base; nucleotides outside the gene matches: 11. The germline gives CDR1 MGHRA, CDR2 YSYEKL. The CDR3 region is CASSQELVLAGGPRTDTQYF. CDR3 DNA sequence: TGCGCCAGCAGCCAAGAATTAGTACTAGCGGGAGGTCCCCGCACAGATACGCAGTATTTT.

The rearrangement joins TRBV7-3 to TRBJ1-1; D is ambiguous. The CDR3 has 14 residues. Between the trimmed V and J ends, which lost 5 bases and 4 bases, there was a span of 14 bases. Germline values: CDR1 SGHTA, CDR2 FQGTGA. In nucleotides, the CDR3 is TGTGCCAGCAGCAGAAATAGCGCAAGCACTGAAGCTTTCTTT. It specifies CASSRNSASTEAFF.

In DNA form, the CDR3 reads TGTGCCAGCAACCGACTAGCGGGAGTTCCCACAGATACGCAGTATTTT. Its protein product is CASNRLAGVPTDTQYF. This chain uses TRBV4-2 with TRBJ2-3; 12 bases match TRBD2. This CDR3 region has 16 residues. Germline CDR1 LGHNA, CDR2 YNFKEQ. V lost 7 bases, J lost 2 bases, and 7 bases stayed unmatched.

About this clone itself: At one boundary the junction diverges from the germline segment, which might be a read error. The chain recombines TRBV2 with TRBJ2-3; 10 bases are shared with TRBD2. CDR3 length: 14 residues. Germline V gene sequence: CDR1 SNHLY, CDR2 FYNNEI. The CDR3 loop reads CASSGLAGADGRDF. In DNA form, the CDR3 reads TGTGCCAGCAGTGGCCTAGCGGGGGCCGACGGCCGGGATTTT. The whole variable domain, filled in from reference TRBV2 and TRBJ2-3, reads EPEVTQTPSHQVTQMGQEVILRCVPISNHLYFYWYRQILGQKVEFLVSFYNNEISEKSEIFDDQFSVERPDGSNFTLKIRSTKLEDSAMYFCASSGLAGADGRDFGPGTRLTVL.

Only a few counts were recorded for this clone. For the CDR3, the DNA is TGTGCCAGCTCACCACTAGCGGGAGTTAAAAACGAGCAGTACTTC. The encoded protein is CASSPLAGVKNEQYF. The rearrangement joins TRBV18 to TRBJ2-7; TRBD2 matches 9 bases. This CDR3 has 15 amino acids. V trimming: 1 base; J trimming: 5 bases; junction bases outside the gene matches: 6. Germline CDR1 reads KGHSH; CDR2 reads LQKENI.